The TCR beta chain described here comes from a study of T cell responses to AZD1222 COVID-19 vaccine. General study points: Only six people who got AZD1222 tested seropositive at baseline. Repertoires were sampled only after the peak T cell response. Donors were largely white British and mainly female; clonal diversity was possibly underestimated. With two AZD1222 doses given, Spike-specific TCR breadth and depth both rose.

Germline V gene lookup returns CDR1 MNHNS and CDR2 SASEGT. The CDR3 loop spans 12 amino acids. V shed 1 base and J shed 6 bases, with 6 bases lying between them. To note about this clone: What it binds is not known.

The assay was immunoSEQ multiplex PCR, and TCRdb's table has in-frame clones only and misses some. The sample has 53,000 or so clones, approximately 88% seen once. Specimen: peripheral blood, collected on day 0 of AZD1222 vaccination. The TCR originated in an adult in good health. This chain connects TRBV6-1 to TRBJ2-5; D not certain. DNA of the CDR3: TGTGCCAGCAGTGAAGTCTCGAAGACCCAGTACTTC. Translated, it gives CASSEVSKTQYF.